This TCR beta chain was documented in a study of blood T cell repertoires in COVID-19 (dated by TCRdb to 2018 to 2021). About the full investigation: Collaborator samples came from the United States, Italy and Spain and covered acute and convalescent phases of COVID-19. Subjects who had been exposed to COVID-19, were actively infected with it, or had recovered from it provided the deeply sampled blood TCRbeta repertoires that made up the dataset. Where available, HLA class I and class II types were taken from metadata supplied by the sample provider and were not determined by assay-based typing. The material from the prospective study consisted of cDNA or gDNA derived from T cells, B-cell-depleted T cells, or PBMCs. The samples were drawn from two sources: the first 160 participants of the ongoing ImmuneRACE study, and 1,000 to 1,500 subjects contributed by 6 global collaborators. The sample metadata nearly always contained a de-identified subject ID, COVID-19 status, age in years and sex. A freely available public database, intended as a resource for researchers studying the immune response to SARS-CoV-2, is where the repertoires were released. The investigation overall reported the following: The quantity of clinical and demographic metadata differed by source and by participant and was supplied without curation.

One collaborating source in Seattle enrolled patients during active infection and followed them longitudinally through the course of disease. The collaborating institutions used their own protocols to collect whole blood in K2EDTA tubes. For TCRbeta analysis, collaborators shipped samples in one of three forms: frozen whole blood, isolated PBMCs, or DNA extracted from either of those sample types. From its cysteine to its phenylalanine, the CDR3 spans 12 amino acids. The entry retains the CDR3 DNA only, 36 bases that are in frame from base 1. From a lookup of the germline V gene, CDR1 and CDR2 are SNHLY and FYNNEI. The germline ends are 15 bases apart after V is trimmed by 8 bases and J by 8 bases. TCRbeta CDR3 regions were amplified from genomic DNA using the immunoSEQ Assay, a bias-controlled multiplex PCR. As for the original processing: The number of nucleated cells in each sample was estimated from the amplification of reference gene primers within the assay. To quantify the absolute abundance of each unique TCRbeta CDR3 rearrangement, sequence reads were collapsed and filtered. For each sample, productive Simpson clonality was calculated as the square root of Simpson's diversity index across productive rearrangements. In TCRdb, the immuneACCESS table is reduced to in-frame sequences with V and J assigned. These tables do not hold every clone; where another copy was compared, an unresolved V gene accounts for under half, and the others remain unexplained. V, J and clone size are those of that table, while D and trimming were read from the DNA. The sample records fewer than 650,000 clones, about 89% of which are singletons. Roughly 8.3% of the sample rests with the top ten.

A note on this clone: Its specific antigen is unknown. No base-level quality is on record; no much larger clone is a single base apart.

The origin of this receptor is a woman aged 50 to 60 with COVID-19, enrolled during active disease. Sequencing was done on a sample of peripheral blood. This chain joins TRBV2 to TRBJ1-2; TRBD1 could be the D gene, as 5 bases match. The nucleotide sequence reads as follows: TGTGCCAGCGGGAGGGGAGTAGGCGGCTACACCTTC. It encodes CASGRGVGGYTF.